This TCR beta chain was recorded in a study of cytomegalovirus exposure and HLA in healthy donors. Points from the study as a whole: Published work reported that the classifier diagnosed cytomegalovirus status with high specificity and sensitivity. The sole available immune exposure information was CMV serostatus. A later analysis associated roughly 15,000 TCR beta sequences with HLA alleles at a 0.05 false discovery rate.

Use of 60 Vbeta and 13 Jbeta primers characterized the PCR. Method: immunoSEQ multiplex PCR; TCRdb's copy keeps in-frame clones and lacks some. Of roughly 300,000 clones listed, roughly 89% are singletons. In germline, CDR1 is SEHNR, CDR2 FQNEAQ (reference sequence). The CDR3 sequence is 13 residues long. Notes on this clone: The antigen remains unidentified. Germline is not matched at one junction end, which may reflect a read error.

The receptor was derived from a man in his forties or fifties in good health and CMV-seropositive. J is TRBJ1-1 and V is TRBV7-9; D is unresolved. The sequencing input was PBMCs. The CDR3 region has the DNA TGTTCCAGCAGCTCCCCGCGCTACACTGAAGCTTTCTTT. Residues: CSSSSPRYTEAFF.